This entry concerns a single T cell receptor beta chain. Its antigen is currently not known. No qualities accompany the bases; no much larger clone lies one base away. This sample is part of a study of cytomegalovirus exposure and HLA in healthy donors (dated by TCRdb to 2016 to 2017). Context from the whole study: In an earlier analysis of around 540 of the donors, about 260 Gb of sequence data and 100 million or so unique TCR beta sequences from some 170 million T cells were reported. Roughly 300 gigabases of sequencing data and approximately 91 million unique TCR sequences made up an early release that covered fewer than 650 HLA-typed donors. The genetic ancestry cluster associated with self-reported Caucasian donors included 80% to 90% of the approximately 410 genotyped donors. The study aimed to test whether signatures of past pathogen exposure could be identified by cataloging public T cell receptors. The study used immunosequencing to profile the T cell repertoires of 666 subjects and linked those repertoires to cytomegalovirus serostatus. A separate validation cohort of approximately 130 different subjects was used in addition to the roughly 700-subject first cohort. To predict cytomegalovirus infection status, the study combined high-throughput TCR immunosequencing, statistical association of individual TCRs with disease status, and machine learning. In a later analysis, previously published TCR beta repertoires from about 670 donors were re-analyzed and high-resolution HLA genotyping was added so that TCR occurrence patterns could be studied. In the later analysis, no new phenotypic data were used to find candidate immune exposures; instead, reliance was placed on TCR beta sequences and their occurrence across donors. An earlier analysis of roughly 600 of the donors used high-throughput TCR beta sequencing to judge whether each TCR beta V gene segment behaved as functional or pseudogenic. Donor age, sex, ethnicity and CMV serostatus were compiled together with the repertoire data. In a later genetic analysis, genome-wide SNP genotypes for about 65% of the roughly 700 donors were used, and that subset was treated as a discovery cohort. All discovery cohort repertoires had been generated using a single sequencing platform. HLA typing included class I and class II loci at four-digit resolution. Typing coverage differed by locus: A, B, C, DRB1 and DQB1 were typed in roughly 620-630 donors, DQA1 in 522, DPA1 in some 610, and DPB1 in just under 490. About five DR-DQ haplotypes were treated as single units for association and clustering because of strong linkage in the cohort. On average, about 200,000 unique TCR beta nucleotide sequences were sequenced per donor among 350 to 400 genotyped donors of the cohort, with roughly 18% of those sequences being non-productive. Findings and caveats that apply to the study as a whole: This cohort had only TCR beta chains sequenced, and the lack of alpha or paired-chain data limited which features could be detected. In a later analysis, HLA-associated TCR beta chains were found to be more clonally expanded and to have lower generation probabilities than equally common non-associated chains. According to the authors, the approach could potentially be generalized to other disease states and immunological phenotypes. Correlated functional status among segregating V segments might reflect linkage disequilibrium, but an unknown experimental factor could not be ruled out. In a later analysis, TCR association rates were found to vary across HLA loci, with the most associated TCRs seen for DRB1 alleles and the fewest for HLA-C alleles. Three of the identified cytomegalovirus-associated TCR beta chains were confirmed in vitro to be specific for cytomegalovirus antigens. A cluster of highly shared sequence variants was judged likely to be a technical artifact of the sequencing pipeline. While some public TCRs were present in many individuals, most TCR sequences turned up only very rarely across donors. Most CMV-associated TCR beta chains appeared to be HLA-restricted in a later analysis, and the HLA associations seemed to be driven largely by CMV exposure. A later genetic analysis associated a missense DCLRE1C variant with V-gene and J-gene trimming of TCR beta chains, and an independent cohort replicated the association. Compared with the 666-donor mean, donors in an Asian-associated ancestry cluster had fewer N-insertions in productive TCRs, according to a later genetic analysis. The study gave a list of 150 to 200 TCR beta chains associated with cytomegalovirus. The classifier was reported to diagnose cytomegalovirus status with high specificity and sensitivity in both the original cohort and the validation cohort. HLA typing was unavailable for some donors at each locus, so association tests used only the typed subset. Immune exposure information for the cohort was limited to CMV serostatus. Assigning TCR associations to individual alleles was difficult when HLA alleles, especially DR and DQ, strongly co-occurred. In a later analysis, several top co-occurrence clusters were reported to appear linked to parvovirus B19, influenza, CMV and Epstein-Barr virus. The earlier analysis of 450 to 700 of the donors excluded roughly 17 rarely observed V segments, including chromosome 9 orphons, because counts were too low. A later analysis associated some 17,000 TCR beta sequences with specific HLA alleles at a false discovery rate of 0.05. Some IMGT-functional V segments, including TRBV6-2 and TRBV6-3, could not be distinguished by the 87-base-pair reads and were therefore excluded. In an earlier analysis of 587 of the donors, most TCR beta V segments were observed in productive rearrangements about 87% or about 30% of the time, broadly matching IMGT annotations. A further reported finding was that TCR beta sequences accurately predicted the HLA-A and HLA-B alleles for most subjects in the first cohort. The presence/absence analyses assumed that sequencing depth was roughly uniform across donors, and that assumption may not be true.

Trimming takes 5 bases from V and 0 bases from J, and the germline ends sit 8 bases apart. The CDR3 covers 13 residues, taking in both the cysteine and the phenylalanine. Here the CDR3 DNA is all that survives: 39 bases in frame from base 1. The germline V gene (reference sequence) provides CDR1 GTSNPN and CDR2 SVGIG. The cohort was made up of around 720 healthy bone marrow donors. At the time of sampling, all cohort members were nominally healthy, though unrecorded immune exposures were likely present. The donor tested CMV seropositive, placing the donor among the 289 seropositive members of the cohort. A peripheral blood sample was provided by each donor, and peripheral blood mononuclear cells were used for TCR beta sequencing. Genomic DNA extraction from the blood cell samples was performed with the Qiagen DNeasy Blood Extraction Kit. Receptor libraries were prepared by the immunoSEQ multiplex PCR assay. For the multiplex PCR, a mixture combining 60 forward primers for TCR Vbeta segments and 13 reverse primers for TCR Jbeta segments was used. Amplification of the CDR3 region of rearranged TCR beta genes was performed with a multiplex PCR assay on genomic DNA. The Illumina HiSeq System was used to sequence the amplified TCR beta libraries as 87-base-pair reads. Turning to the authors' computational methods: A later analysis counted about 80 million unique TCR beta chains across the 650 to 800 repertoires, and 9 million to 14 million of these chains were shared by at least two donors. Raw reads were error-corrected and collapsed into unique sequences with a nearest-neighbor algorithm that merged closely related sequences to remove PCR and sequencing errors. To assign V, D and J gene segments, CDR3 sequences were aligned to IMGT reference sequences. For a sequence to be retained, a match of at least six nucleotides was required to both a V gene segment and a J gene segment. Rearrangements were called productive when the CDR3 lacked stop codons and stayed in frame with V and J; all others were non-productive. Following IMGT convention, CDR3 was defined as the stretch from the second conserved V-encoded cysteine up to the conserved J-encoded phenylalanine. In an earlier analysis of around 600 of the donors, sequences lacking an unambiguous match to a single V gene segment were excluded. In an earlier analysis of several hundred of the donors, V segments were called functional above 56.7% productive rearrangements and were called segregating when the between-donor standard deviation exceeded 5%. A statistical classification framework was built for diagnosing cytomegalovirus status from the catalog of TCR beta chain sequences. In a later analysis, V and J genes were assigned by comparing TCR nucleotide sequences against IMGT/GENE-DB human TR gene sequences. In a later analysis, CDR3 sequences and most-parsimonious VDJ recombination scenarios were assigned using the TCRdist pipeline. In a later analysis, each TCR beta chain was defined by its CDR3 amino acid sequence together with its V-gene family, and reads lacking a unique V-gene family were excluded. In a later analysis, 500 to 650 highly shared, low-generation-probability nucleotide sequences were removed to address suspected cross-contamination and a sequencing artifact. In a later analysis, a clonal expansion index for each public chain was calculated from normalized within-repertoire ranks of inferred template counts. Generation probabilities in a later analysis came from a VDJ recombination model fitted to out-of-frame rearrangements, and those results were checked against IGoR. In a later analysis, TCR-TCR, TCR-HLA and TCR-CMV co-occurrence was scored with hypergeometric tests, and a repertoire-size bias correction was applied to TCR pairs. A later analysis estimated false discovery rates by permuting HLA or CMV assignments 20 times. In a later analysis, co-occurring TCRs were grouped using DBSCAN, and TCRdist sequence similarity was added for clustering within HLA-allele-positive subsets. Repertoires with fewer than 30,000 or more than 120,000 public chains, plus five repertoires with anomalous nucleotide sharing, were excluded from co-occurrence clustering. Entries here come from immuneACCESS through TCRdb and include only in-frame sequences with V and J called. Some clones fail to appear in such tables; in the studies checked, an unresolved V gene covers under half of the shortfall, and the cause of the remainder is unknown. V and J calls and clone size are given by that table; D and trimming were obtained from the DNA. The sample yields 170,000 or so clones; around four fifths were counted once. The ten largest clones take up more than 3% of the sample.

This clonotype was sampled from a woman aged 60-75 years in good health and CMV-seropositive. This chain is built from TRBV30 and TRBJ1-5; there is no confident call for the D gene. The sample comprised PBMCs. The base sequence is TGTGCCTGGCGGAGTGGTAGCAATCAGCCCCAGCATTTT. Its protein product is CAWRSGSNQPQHF.